Described below is a single T cell receptor beta chain sequence and its context. As yet, its antigen is unknown. PCR used 60 Vbeta primers and 13 Jbeta primers. Data came from immunoSEQ multiplex PCR; TCRdb stores just in-frame clones and leaves some out. The data contain roughly 180,000 clones, about 83% of them singletons. This sample stems from a study of cytomegalovirus exposure and HLA in healthy donors. The study's findings and limits: Per published accounts, TCR beta sequences correctly predicted the HLA-A and HLA-B alleles of most subjects.

Germline V gene lookup returns CDR1 MDHEN and CDR2 SYDVKM. V shed 5 bases, J shed 2 bases, and the junction held 7 bases outside the gene matches. The CDR3 runs to 15 residues. The sequence was obtained from a woman under 40 in good health and CMV-seropositive. The sample was PBMCs. The V gene is TRBV28, the J gene TRBJ1-2; 8 bases map to TRBD1. In DNA form, the CDR3 reads TGTGCCAGCAGTCTACTAAGACAGGGGAACTATGGCTACACCTTC. This codes for CASSLLRQGNYGYTF.